This T cell receptor (beta chain) was identified in a study of human T cells and chemical hapten exposure. Germline V gene lookup returns CDR1 SGHVS and CDR2 FNYEAQ. The CDR3 is made up of 15 amino acids. V was shortened by 1 base and J by 2 bases, with 10 bases between the two germline ends. From the RACE reads, TCRdb called clonotypes with MiXCR, one entry per CDR3 protein. The sample has 180,000 or so distinct CDR3 sequences; 20% to 25% are singletons. This clonotype was detected only a few times. Noted time point: patch test 1, 2 weeks after DPC sensitization. Treatment here: therapeutic diphenylcyclopropenone sensitization with weekly scalp DPC. Unseparated into fractions, whole blood served as the source from which total RNA was extracted.

The sequence derives from a woman between 50 and 59 years old with alopecia areata. Some clones in this sample may be carry-over from other donors' samples. This material consisted of whole blood, taken in connection with sensitization to the hapten diphenylcyclopropenone (DPC). V gene TRBV7-6 combines with J gene TRBJ2-3, with D perhaps matching TRBD1 (6 bases). The CDR3 reads CASSLVGAPTDTQYF. The CDR3 nucleotides are TGTGCCAGCAGCTTAGTGGGGGCGCCCACAGATACGCAGTATTTT.